Listed below are T cell receptor beta chains from one sample, sequenced in a study of blood T cell repertoires in COVID-19. This table comes from immunoSEQ multiplex PCR, and its TCRdb copy is limited to in-frame clones, with some not included. Counted here are 150,000 to 200,000 clones, 80% to 90% occurring once; the ten biggest clones make up around 8.6%. Sequencing was carried out using peripheral blood. The receptors shown here come from a man in his fifties or sixties with active or convalescent COVID-19. The CDR3 runs from the conserved cysteine through the conserved F or W.

>TRBV4-2|TRBJ1-6
CASSQGGPQGSSPLHF
>TRBV7-9|TRBJ1-4
CASSLEGRGTELFF
>TRBV3-1/TRBV3-2|TRBJ1-5
CASSPAVASQPQHF
>TRBV5-1|TRBJ2-4
CASSYNTGTPYIQYF
>TRBV9|TRBJ2-3
CASSPRGGSTDTQYF
>TRBV7-3|TRBJ1-1
CASSSYPVIWGGTEAFF
>TRBV14|TRBJ1-3
CASSEALTGNTIYF
>TRBV18|TRBJ1-1
CASSQLDNTEAFF
>TRBV27|TRBJ1-4
CASREGKATNEKLFF
>TRBV12-5|TRBJ2-7
CASGSDLGWYEQYF
>TRBV6-1|TRBJ2-7
CASSEGGRTYEQYF
>TRBV19|TRBJ2-7
CASSPPGLREKREQYF
>TRBV6-5|TRBJ2-7
CASLQGARVYEQYF
>TRBV24-1|TRBJ2-3
CATSGGGDSTDTQYF
>TRBV9|TRBJ1-6
CASSVQGNNSPLHF
>TRBV3-1/TRBV3-2|TRBJ1-3
CASSQDSRNTIYF
>TRBV28|TRBJ1-2
CASSLAGTESYGYTF
>TRBV7-9|TRBJ1-6
CASDEQGPNSPLHF
>TRBV30|TRBJ2-2
CASGQGAGELFF
>TRBV7-2|TRBJ2-5
CASSFSGRARETQYF
>TRBV7-9|TRBJ2-3
CASSFAGADTQYF
>TRBV30|TRBJ2-7
CAWRPTGVPYEQYF
>TRBV7-3|TRBJ1-1
CASSPDRASEAFF
>TRBV2|TRBJ2-3
CASSENTDTQYF
>TRBV19|TRBJ1-2
CASHRGQSYGYTF
>TRBV5-1|TRBJ1-1
CASSLGMLGQGSNTEAFF
>TRBV9|TRBJ2-5
CASSVGSSGGVFETQYF
>TRBV9|TRBJ2-1
CASSVDRGGEQFF
>TRBV27|TRBJ2-5
CASSASYGRMETQYF
>TRBV2|TRBJ2-3
CASSLGQGAVDTQYF
>TRBV2|TRBJ2-5
CAGGRETQYF
>TRBV14|TRBJ2-1
CASGRLAGVGNEQFF
>TRBV6-5|TRBJ1-1
CASNPIREGTAFF
>TRBV11-3|TRBJ2-3
CASSLGGSDTQYF
>TRBV28|TRBJ1-4
CASSSSDRNEKLFF
>TRBV4-1|TRBJ2-5
CASSQVLGVETQYF
>TRBV6-6|TRBJ2-6
CASSPEKASFGANVLTF
>TRBV6-5|TRBJ2-5
CASILSGLPETQYF
>TRBV19|TRBJ2-1
CASSIGGTSYNEQFF
>TRBV5-4|TRBJ1-2
CASSPSGGGYGYTF
>TRBV7-2|TRBJ2-4
CASSSGLAKNIQYF
>TRBV25-1|TRBJ2-7
CASSEVGGISEQYF
>TRBV7-3|TRBJ2-3
CASSPRRGSGGAGDTQYF
>TRBV28|TRBJ1-5
CASSPQEKLSQPQHF
>TRBV3-1/TRBV3-2|TRBJ2-1
CASSQDPSGRAHEQFF
>TRBV6-6|TRBJ2-3
CASSGTGTGKTDTQYF
>TRBV15|TRBJ1-3
CATSRDFGLSGNTIYF
>TRBV7-2|TRBJ1-5
CASSFLGGNQPQHF
>TRBV5-1|TRBJ1-1
CASSSGGGARTEAFF
>TRBV12-3/TRBV12-4|TRBJ2-7
CASRKGQGDEQYF
>TRBV4-1|TRBJ2-5
CASSHPGWDRGGLAGSQETQYF
>TRBV19|TRBJ2-7
CASSPRTRGTYEQYF
>TRBV2|TRBJ2-5
CASRRWTSGGPSQETQYF
>TRBV5-6|TRBJ1-6
CASSHAQGVNSPLHF
>TRBV28|TRBJ2-2
CASRHGTGHGELFF